This is a list of T cell receptor beta chains from one sample in a study of graft-versus-host responses after intestinal transplantation. TCRdb's copy holds only in-frame clones and misses some; the assay was immunoSEQ multiplex PCR. Among 13,000 to 15,000 clones, 90% to 95% were seen once, and the ten largest hold around 0.7%. Specimen: PBMCs, collected 9 days after transplant. The receptors derive from a human patient who received an intestinal transplant, so some T cells may come from the graft donor. The CDR3 runs from the conserved cysteine through the conserved F or W. A D gene is named only where the DNA matches it firmly.

d_gene	j_gene	v_gene	CDR3nt	CDR3aa
NA	TRBJ2-2	TRBV11-1	TGTGCCAGCAGCGGGACCAGAAACACCGGGGAGCTGTTTTTT	CASSGTRNTGELFF
NA	TRBJ1-2	TRBV27	TGTGCCAGCAGTTTTTTCCCACCTGAGAACGATTATGGCTACACCTTC	CASSFFPPENDYGYTF
NA	TRBJ2-1	TRBV2	TGTGCCAGCAGTGAAAGGTTCGTAGGCAATGAGCAGTTCTTC	CASSERFVGNEQFF
TRBD2	TRBJ2-1	TRBV9	TGTGCCAGCAGCTCGGGACTAGCGAGAGGCAATGAGCAGTTCTTC	CASSSGLARGNEQFF
NA	TRBJ1-1	TRBV6-5	TGTGCCAGCAGTTACTCGAACAGATTGAACACTGAAGCTTTCTTT	CASSYSNRLNTEAFF
NA	TRBJ1-3	TRBV7-9	TGTGCCAGCAGCTTAGGACCGCCTTCTGGAAACACCATATATTTT	CASSLGPPSGNTIYF
NA	TRBJ1-1	TRBV2	TGTGCCAGCAGTGAATCCTCGAGGACTGAAGCTTTCTTT	CASSESSRTEAFF
TRBD1	TRBJ2-2	TRBV28	TGTGCCAGCAGTCCAACCCCAGGGGGCGGTACCGGGGAGCTGTTTTTT	CASSPTPGGGTGELFF
NA	TRBJ2-7	TRBV9	TGTGCCAGCAGCGTAGACCACGAGCAGTACTTC	CASSVDHEQYF
NA	TRBJ1-2	TRBV4-2	TGTGCCAGCAGCCAAGAAGAGGGTAGAAACTATGGCTACACCTTC	CASSQEEGRNYGYTF